The entry below gives a single T cell receptor (beta chain) sequence along with its context. Unique molecular identifiers were used to barcode this TCRbeta library. TCRdb redid the calling of the PCR reads with MiXCR, one entry per CDR3 protein. The table lists some 600,000 distinct CDR3 sequences, roughly 13% of them singletons, with roughly 2.3% in the top ten. The sample belongs to a study of T-cell reconstitution after alpha-beta-depleted transplantation in children. This CDR3 comprises 16 residues. The V end lost 7 bases, the J end lost 0 bases, and 17 bases lay between the germline ends. Germline CDR1 is LNHDA and CDR2 is SQIVND (reference sequence).

The rearrangement joins TRBV19 to TRBJ2-3; D is possibly TRBD1 (6 bases). Sequencing was performed on PBMCs, mostly from graft donor cells, taken 360 days after TCRalphabeta/CD19-depleted stem cell transplant. This TCR derives from a male patient aged 5 to 17 who had a stem cell transplant for acute myeloid leukemia, so the T cells may come from the graft donor. The CDR3 here is CASIRTRGSSTDTQYF. Written as DNA, the CDR3 is TGTGCCAGTATCCGGACAAGGGGGTCTAGCACAGATACGCAGTATTTT.